This is a list of T cell receptor beta chains from one sample in a study of control samples from healthy donors and cancer patients. The table came from immunoSEQ multiplex PCR; TCRdb's copy has only in-frame clones and leaves some out. The sample yields under 450,000 clones, about 93% seen once. The sample consisted of PBMCs. The origin of the receptors is a man aged 35-49 years with head and neck cancer. Each CDR3 is given without its conserved first and last residue. D genes are given only for firm matches.

>TRBJ2-5|NA|TRBV5-1
ASSSQGLGETQY
>TRBJ1-6|NA|TRBV5-4
ASSLGGRPDNSPLH
>TRBJ2-1|NA|TRBV10-1
ASSRSGDYEQF
>TRBJ2-7|NA|TRBV7-3
ASSLIGAGEQY
>TRBJ1-4|NA|TRBV5-1
ASSFGVSGSATNEKLF
>TRBJ1-2|NA|TRBV5-1
ASSFTPTDYGYT
>TRBJ1-2|NA|TRBV3-1/TRBV3-2
ASSQDYVQGPYGYT
>TRBJ2-7|TRBD2|TRBV7-4
ASSLASGGSSYEQY
>TRBJ2-5|NA|TRBV4-1
ASSQYFSRGAETQY
>TRBJ2-7|NA|TRBV3-1/TRBV3-2
ASSQSGYYEQY
>TRBJ1-6|TRBD1|TRBV5-1
ASSASGQTNSPLH
>TRBJ2-2|NA|TRBV7-3
ASSLTGPGELF
>TRBJ2-1|TRBD1|TRBV7-3
ASSEGPGQSSESNEQF
>TRBJ1-1|NA|TRBV27
ASIGTEAF
>TRBJ1-2|NA|TRBV5-1
ASSLEGQTYGYT
>TRBJ2-1|NA|TRBV3-1/TRBV3-2
ASSFGPGAEQF
>TRBJ2-1|NA|TRBV10-3
AISDSLVWNEQF
>TRBJ2-2|NA|TRBV9
ASSVVPGSNTGELF
>TRBJ1-6|NA|TRBV9
ASSADRGRDSPLH
>TRBJ2-5|NA|TRBV19
ASSQTRVLETQY
>TRBJ2-7|TRBD1|TRBV6-5
ASSYHMTGAEQY